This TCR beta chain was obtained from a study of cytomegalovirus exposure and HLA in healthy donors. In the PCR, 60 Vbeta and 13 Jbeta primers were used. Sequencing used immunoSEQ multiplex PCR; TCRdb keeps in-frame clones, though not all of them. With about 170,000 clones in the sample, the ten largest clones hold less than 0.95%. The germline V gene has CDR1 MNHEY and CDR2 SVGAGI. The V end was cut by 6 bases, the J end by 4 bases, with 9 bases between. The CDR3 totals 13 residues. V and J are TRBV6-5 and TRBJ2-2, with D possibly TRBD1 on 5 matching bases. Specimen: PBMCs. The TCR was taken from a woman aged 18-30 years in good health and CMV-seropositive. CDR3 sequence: CASRTETTGELFF. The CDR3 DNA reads TGTGCCAGCAGGACAGAGACCACCGGGGAGCTGTTTTTT.